This TCR beta chain was recovered during a study of blood T cell repertoires in COVID-19. Study as a whole: The United States, Italy and Spain supplied acute and convalescent COVID-19 samples. Sample material is recorded as cDNA or gDNA derived from T cells, B-cell-depleted T cells, or PBMCs.

As processed by the authors: For nucleated cells, counts were estimated from reference gene primer amplification. This table comes from immunoSEQ multiplex PCR, and its TCRdb copy is limited to in-frame clones, with some not included. The V and J calls and the clone size are those of that table, but D and trimming were determined from the DNA. This sample carries more than 90,000 clones, roughly 86% of them seen once, and the ten largest clones take 4.5%. Per the germline V gene, CDR1 is ENHRY and CDR2 is SYGVKD. There are 15 residues in the CDR3. With V trimmed by 7 bases and J by 1 base, 3 bases remained unmatched.

V and J are TRBV10-3 and TRBJ2-2, with TRBD1 identical over 10 bases. Sequencing was done on a sample of peripheral blood. This TCR came from a man aged 35-49 years with acute or convalescent COVID-19. CDR3 residues: CAITRDRGNTGELFF. The CDR3 nucleotides read TGTGCCATCACTCGGGACAGGGGGAACACCGGGGAGCTGTTTTTT.